This T cell receptor (beta chain) was recorded in a study of breast tumors, draining lymph nodes, adjacent tissues. Axillary draining lymph nodes of breast cancer patients supplied the node samples. This clonotype was counted ten times or more. The CDR3 covers 14 residues. Germline V lookup: CDR1 LGHNA, CDR2 YNFKEQ. Trimming removed 1 base at V and 5 bases at J, with 11 bases between. TCRdb used MiXCR to reprocess the multiplex PCR reads, holding one entry per CDR3 protein. The repertoire holds over 200,000 distinct CDR3 sequences, with about 30% as singletons. This TCR was sampled from a female donor with breast cancer. Some clones in this sample may be carry-over from other donors' samples. The specimen was axillary lymph node tissue. The rearrangement links TRBV4-2 to TRBJ2-5; D might be TRBD2 (6 bases). CDR3 sequence: CASSQGGDGETQYF. Written as DNA, the CDR3 is TGTGCCAGCAGCCAAGGGGGGGACGGGGAGACCCAGTACTTC.